The 25 T cell receptor beta chains reported below all come from one sample, sequenced in a study of low-dose radiotherapy and immunotherapy resistance in tumors. Priming of first-strand cDNA relied on TRAV- and TRBV-specific primers (covering alpha and beta chains). Amplification, which lasted roughly 20 PCR cycles, used a constant-region primer and V-primer adapter to amplify TCRs. TCRdb redid the calling of the reads with MiXCR, one entry per CDR3 protein. The table has around 13,000 distinct CDR3 sequences, about 74% seen once; the top ten hold approximately 5.4%. The source is a human donor with advanced metastatic prostate, ovarian, gallbladder or colorectal cancer (not recorded which). This table probably holds off-target reads from a library built for another chain.

This clonotype appeared once. The gene calls are TRBV11-2 and TRBJ2-1; 9 bases align to TRBD2. With 6 bases clipped from V and 6 bases from J, the junction kept 9 bases outside the gene matches. Germline V gene sequence: CDR1 SGHAT, CDR2 FQNNGV. The CDR3 runs to 15 residues. CDR3 protein: CASRDRRLAANEQFF. CDR3 DNA: TGTGCCAGCAGAGATAGGAGACTAGCGGCCAATGAGCAGTTCTTC.

This chain joins TRBV12-5 and TRBJ2-6; no firm D call. V was cut by 6 bases and J by 3 bases, with 6 bases left in between. Germline V gives CDR1 LGHNT, CDR2 FRNRAP. The CDR3 contains 13 residues. The CDR3 DNA sequence: TGTGCTAGTGGCCCCGGTGGGGCCAACGTCCTGACTTTC. Translating it yields CASGPGGANVLTF. The variable domain in full, with the rest retrieved from reference TRBV12-5 and TRBJ2-6, is DARVTQTPRHKVTEMGQEVTMRCQPILGHNTVFWYRQTMMQGLELLAYFRNRAPLDDSGMPKDRFSAEMPDATLATLKIQPSEPRDSAVYFCASGPGGANVLTFGAGSRLTVL.

The V and J genes are TRBV20-1 and TRBJ1-6; D may be TRBD1 (5 bases). The V gene lost 3 bases and the J gene lost 0 bases, with 6 bases spanning the gap. The CDR3 has 14 residues. The germline V gene encodes CDR1 DFQATT and CDR2 SNEGSKA (reference sequence). The chain's CDR3 is CSASQGSYNSPLHF. In nucleotides, the CDR3 is TGCAGTGCTAGCCAGGGCTCCTATAATTCACCCCTCCACTTT.

This sequence joins TRBV7-2 and TRBJ2-1; 8 bases line up with TRBD2. There are 12 residues in the CDR3. Per the germline V gene, CDR1 is SGHTA and CDR2 is FQGNSA. J gave up 8 bases and V 5 bases, and 2 bases lay outside the gene matches. CDR3 nucleotide sequence: TGTGCCAGCAGCCCGACTAGCGATGAGCAGTTCTTC. Protein product: CASSPTSDEQFF.

This sequence joins TRBV4-2 and TRBJ2-7; D may correspond to TRBD1 or TRBD2 (5 bases each). The CDR3 loop spans 15 amino acids. V was clipped by 3 bases and J by 2 bases, with 14 bases between them. Germline CDR1 LGHNA, CDR2 YNFKEQ. The CDR3 DNA reads as TGTGCCAGCAGCCACGCGCCCCGGGACCCCTACGAGCAGTACTTC. Translated: CASSHAPRDPYEQYF.

The chain uses TRBV6-1 and TRBJ2-5, with D hard to call. This CDR3 has 14 residues. In germline, CDR1 is MNHNS, CDR2 SASEGT. The ends were cut back, 6 bases at V and 0 bases at J, with 11 bases in the middle. The chain's CDR3 is CASSRLGYQETQYF. The CDR3 nucleotides are TGTGCCAGCAGCAGATTGGGGTACCAAGAGACCCAGTACTTC.

The V gene is TRBV11-2, the J gene TRBJ2-1, with a weak D call TRBD1 (5 bases). Trimming shortened V by 8 bases and J by 4 bases, and 18 bases separated the two germline ends. Germline CDR1 and CDR2: SGHAT and FQNNGV. The CDR3 length is 15 residues. The CDR3 protein is CASVDTGRGYNEQFF. For the CDR3, the DNA is TGTGCCAGCGTTGACACAGGTCGAGGTTACAATGAGCAGTTCTTC.

This clonotype was recorded a few times. The chain carries TRBV2 and TRBJ1-5, with D hard to call. This CDR3 spans 15 amino acids. Germline loops: CDR1 SNHLY, CDR2 FYNNEI. V lost 2 bases and J 1 base, leaving 9 bases between the germline ends. The CDR3: CASSERMSSNQPQHF. The CDR3, as DNA: TGTGCCAGCAGTGAACGAATGAGCAGCAATCAGCCCCAGCATTTT.

V gene TRBV2 combines with J gene TRBJ2-2; 13 bases are a match to TRBD2. The V gene end was trimmed by 7 bases and the J gene end by 3 bases; junction bases not matched to a gene: 5. This CDR3 is 16 amino acids long. Germline-derived CDR1 and CDR2 are SNHLY and FYNNEI. The CDR3 sequence: CASTATSGGYTGELFF. Written as DNA, the CDR3 is TGTGCCAGCACGGCGACTAGCGGGGGGTACACCGGGGAGCTGTTTTTT.

This chain links TRBV29-1 with TRBJ1-1, with a tentative D call TRBD1 (5 bases). Germline V gives CDR1 SQVTM, CDR2 ANQGSEA. The CDR3 is 12 amino acids. V lost 4 bases to trimming and J lost 1 base, with 7 bases between them. CDR3 DNA: TGCAGCGTTGGGACACCGAACACTGAAGCTTTCTTT. It encodes CSVGTPNTEAFF.

This clonotype appeared a single time. The chain combines TRBV4-2 with TRBJ1-4, with unresolved D. This CDR3 region has 16 residues. Germline-derived CDR1 and CDR2 are LGHNA and YNFKEQ. Between the trimmed V and J ends, which lost 0 bases and 6 bases, there was a span of 14 bases. For the CDR3, the DNA is TGTGCCAGCAGCCAAGAAATGGTGACGGATTATGAAAAACTGTTTTTT. Its translation is CASSQEMVTDYEKLFF.

Only a few counts were recorded for this clonotype. The chain employs TRBV6-2 or TRBV6-3 and TRBJ2-5; D is undetermined. Germline CDR1 and CDR2: MNHEY and SVGEGT. There are 14 residues in the CDR3. Trimming cost V 6 bases and J 2 bases, with 13 bases left between them. Here the CDR3 reads CASRMDARQETQYF. DNA of the CDR3: TGTGCCAGCAGGATGGACGCCCGGCAAGAGACCCAGTACTTC.

The chain is built from TRBV11-2 and TRBJ2-7; the D gene is possibly TRBD1 (5 bases). Germline V lookup: CDR1 SGHAT, CDR2 FQNNGV. CDR3 length: 13 amino acids. The ends were cut back, 6 bases at V and 6 bases at J, with 15 bases in the middle. The CDR3 DNA reads TGTGCCAGCAGAACAAGTCAGGGTAGCGAGCAGTACTTC. Translation gives CASRTSQGSEQYF. Full variable domain (rest looked up from reference TRBV11-2 and TRBJ2-7): EAGVAQSPRYKIIEKRQSVAFWCNPISGHATLYWYQQILGQGPKLLIQFQNNGVVDDSQLPKDRFSAERLKGVDSTLKIQPAKLEDSAVYLCASRTSQGSEQYFGPGTRLTVT.

This clonotype was detected only a few times. The rearrangement uses TRBV11-1 and TRBJ1-1; no reliable D call. There are 12 residues in the CDR3. CDR1 SGHAT and CDR2 FQDESV come from the germline V gene (reference sequence). Trimming cost V 5 bases and J 7 bases, with 11 bases left between them. CDR3 bases: TGTGCCAGCAGCCCTCCGAATATTGAAGCTTTCTTT. This gives the protein CASSPPNIEAFF.

CDR3 in amino acids: CASSRDTDNYGYTF. The CDR3 DNA reads TGCGCCAGCAGCCGGGACACCGATAACTATGGCTACACCTTC. V usage is TRBV4-1 and J usage is TRBJ1-2, with D possibly being TRBD1 (6 bases). The ends were cut back, 4 bases at V and 1 base at J, with 10 bases in the middle. From germline, CDR1 is MGHRA and CDR2 YSYEKL. This CDR3 has 14 residues.

This chain links TRBV10-3 with TRBJ2-3; 13 nucleotides align to TRBD2. Germline V CDR1 and CDR2: ENHRY, SYGVKD. The CDR3 extends over 15 amino acids. The trim removed 6 bases at V and 9 bases at J, leaving 9 bases unmatched. The CDR3 loop is CAISTGTSGAGTQYF. In DNA, the CDR3 is TGTGCCATCAGCACCGGGACTAGCGGGGCAGGCACGCAGTATTTT.

The V call is TRBV7-2, the J call TRBJ2-5, with D maybe TRBD2 (6 bases). The CDR3 contains 15 residues. Trimming left V 5 bases short and J 2 bases short, with 15 bases between. CDR1 is SGHTA, CDR2 FQGNSA, per germline. CDR3 residues: CASSPGLGPQETQYF. The DNA of the CDR3 is TGTGCCAGCAGCCCGGGACTGGGCCCTCAAGAGACCCAGTACTTC.

This chain connects TRBV11-2 to TRBJ2-1; 13 bases match TRBD2. The V segment lost 5 bases and the J segment 15 bases; nucleotides outside the gene matches: 10. The germline V gene encodes CDR1 SGHAT and CDR2 FQNNGV. The CDR3 consists of 14 residues. In DNA, the CDR3 is TGTGCCAGCAGCGTACTACTAGCGGGGGGGGCTTCGTTCTTC. Protein sequence: CASSVLLAGGASFF.

The J gene is TRBJ2-1, the V gene TRBV6-1; D is possibly TRBD1 or TRBD2 (5 bases each). V lost 10 bases and J 8 bases, leaving 21 bases between the germline ends. Germline lookup yields CDR1 MNHNS and CDR2 SASEGT. The CDR3 extends over 14 amino acids. The CDR3 DNA follows: TGTGCCAACTCGCCCGGGACCGGGGCCTATGAGCAGTTCTTC. It encodes CANSPGTGAYEQFF.

A few counts support this clonotype. The CDR3 coding sequence is TGCGCCAGCAGCTTGGAGTACACCGGGGAGCTGTTTTTT. Residues: CASSLEYTGELFF. The V and J genes are TRBV5-1 and TRBJ2-2, with D hard to call. The CDR3 extends over 13 amino acids. Trimming left V 0 bases short and J 3 bases short, with 3 bases between. Germline lookup yields CDR1 SGHRS and CDR2 YFSETQ. The complete variable domain, with remaining parts taken from reference TRBV5-1 and TRBJ2-2, reads KAGVTQTPRYLIKTRGQQVTLSCSPISGHRSVSWYQQTPGQGLQFLFEYFSETQRNKGNFPGRFSGRQFSNSRSEMNVSTLELGDSALYLCASSLEYTGELFFGEGSRLTVL.

V and J are TRBV6-1 and TRBJ2-2, with 8 bases that match TRBD1. The V segment lost 4 bases and the J segment 3 bases; nucleotides outside the gene matches: 7. The length of the CDR3 is 16 residues. Germline CDR1 and CDR2: MNHNS and SASEGT. CDR3 protein: CASSVTDREDTGELFF. The DNA of the CDR3 is TGTGCCAGCAGTGTGACGGACAGGGAAGACACCGGGGAGCTGTTTTTT.

This clonotype appeared a single time. The CDR3: CASSLPQETQYF. The CDR3 bases are TGTGCCAGCAGCCTCCCACAAGAGACCCAGTACTTC. J is TRBJ2-5 and V is TRBV6-2 or TRBV6-3; D uncertain. Germline loops: CDR1 MNHEY, CDR2 SVGEGT. This CDR3 has 12 amino acids. V lost 6 bases, J lost 2 bases, and 7 bases lay in between.

The V call is TRBV2, the J call TRBJ1-2; D is undetermined. V lost 11 bases to trimming and J lost 0 bases, with 7 bases between them. From germline, CDR1 is SNHLY and CDR2 FYNNEI. CDR3 length: 11 amino acids. The CDR3 DNA sequence: TGTGCCGGGCAGGCTAACTATGGCTACACCTTC. This translates into CAGQANYGYTF.

There are a few counts of this clonotype. This rearrangement joins TRBV7-2 to TRBJ2-1, with unresolved D. Germline V gives CDR1 SGHTA, CDR2 FQGNSA. V was cut by 2 bases and J by 5 bases, with 10 bases left in between. The CDR3 runs 14 residues. This chain's CDR3 is CASSLSPGDNEQFF. The CDR3 DNA reads TGTGCCAGCAGCTTATCACCCGGAGACAATGAGCAGTTCTTC.

This chain uses TRBV19 with TRBJ1-2, with D perhaps TRBD1 (5 bases). The CDR3 extends over 15 amino acids. V was shortened by 5 bases and J by 8 bases, with 21 bases between the two germline ends. Germline-derived CDR1 and CDR2 are LNHDA and SQIVND (reference sequence). Here the CDR3 DNA reads TGTGCCAGTAGTCCCCCCCCGGGACTCAGCTCCGGCTACACCTTC. Translating it yields CASSPPPGLSSGYTF.